A single TCR beta chain is shown here with its context. The sample comes from a study of blood T cell repertoires in COVID-19. Trimming took 5 bases from V and 6 from J; bases not matched to a gene: 12. Germline CDR1 reads SQVTM; CDR2 reads ANQGSEA. The CDR3 has 14 residues. Measured with immunoSEQ multiplex PCR; TCRdb has only the in-frame clones, and not every one. The sample includes under 200,000 clones, roughly 84% of them seen just once. The chain carries TRBV29-1 and TRBJ1-1; 7 bases align to TRBD1. The sequence was obtained from a woman in her fifties or sixties with COVID-19, enrolled during active disease. The sample was peripheral blood. Here the CDR3 reads CSVSRITGDAEAFF. In DNA form, the CDR3 reads TGCAGCGTTTCCCGAATTACAGGGGACGCTGAAGCTTTCTTT.